Below, 32 T cell receptor beta chains from the same sample are listed, as sequenced in a study of STAT5B mutations in CD4+ large granular lymphocyte leukemia. Assay: immunoSEQ multiplex PCR; the TCRdb copy retains only in-frame clones and omits some. The sample gives 30,000 to 40,000 clones, about 70% of which show up once; roughly 2.3% is in the top ten. Material: CD4+ T cells from blood buffy coats. These receptors were obtained from a human donor in good health.

The chain joins TRBV19 to TRBJ2-1; 8 nucleotides match TRBD2. CDR3 length: 15 amino acids. V trimming: 5 bases; J trimming: 4 bases; junction bases outside the gene matches: 7. The V gene's germline CDR1 is LNHDA and CDR2 SQIVND (reference sequence). The chain's CDR3 is CASSPRTSGYNEQFF. The CDR3 DNA is TGTGCCAGTAGTCCCCGAACTAGCGGATACAATGAGCAGTTCTTC.

The genes are TRBV18 and TRBJ1-2; the match to TRBD1 covers 9 bases. Germline V gene lookup returns CDR1 KGHSH and CDR2 LQKENI. The J segment lost 3 bases and the V segment lost 1 base, leaving 6 bases of the junction unmatched. The CDR3 has 16 amino acids. The CDR3: CASSPRGQGKDYGYTF. The CDR3, as DNA: TGTGCCAGCTCACCACGGGGACAGGGAAAGGACTATGGCTACACCTTC.

The V and J genes are TRBV19 and TRBJ1-5; D not certain. The germline CDR1 and CDR2 sequences are LNHDA and SQIVND (reference sequence). This CDR3 is 11 amino acids long. The V and J ends lost 10 bases and 5 bases respectively, with 9 bases between them. The CDR3 protein is CATGGDQPQHF. The DNA of the CDR3 is TGTGCCACCGGCGGTGATCAGCCCCAGCATTTT. The full variable domain, rest sourced from reference TRBV19 and TRBJ1-5, is DGGITQSPKYLFRKEGQNVTLSCEQNLNHDAMYWYRQDPGQGLRLIYYSQIVNDFQKGDIAEGYSVSREKKESFPLTVTSAQKNPTAFYLCATGGDQPQHFGDGTRLSIL.

This clone occurred once. This chain connects TRBV4-1 to TRBJ2-6, with unresolved D. The CDR3 length is 16 residues. The germline CDR1 and CDR2 sequences are MGHRA and YSYEKL. Trimming took off 0 bases at V and 0 bases at J, with 6 bases between the two ends. As DNA, the CDR3 is TGCGCCAGCAGCCAAGATCAAGACTCTGGGGCCAACGTCCTGACTTTC. Amino acids: CASSQDQDSGANVLTF.

This clone has a single count. The gene calls are TRBV5-1 and TRBJ1-1, with a possible D match to TRBD1 (6 bases). CDR3 length: 14 amino acids. Germline V gene sequence: CDR1 SGHRS, CDR2 YFSETQ. Trimming shortened V by 7 bases and J by 1 base, and 14 bases separated the two germline ends. The CDR3: CASANGQPNTEAFF. The CDR3 DNA follows: TGCGCCAGCGCAAATGGACAGCCGAACACTGAAGCTTTCTTT.

This clone came up a few times. The rearrangement joins TRBV29-1 to TRBJ2-2; D is perhaps TRBD1 (6 bases). CDR3 length: 13 residues. V was pared by 6 bases and J by 2 bases, with 10 bases between. Per the germline V gene, CDR1 is SQVTM and CDR2 is ANQGSEA. CDR3 protein: CSVDRVNTGELFF. Here the CDR3 DNA reads TGCAGCGTGGACAGAGTAAACACCGGGGAGCTGTTTTTT.

The CDR3 reads CASTRRGTYGYTF. The CDR3 DNA follows: TGTGCCAGTACCCGGAGGGGCACCTATGGCTACACCTTC. The rearrangement uses TRBV19 and TRBJ1-2, with D maybe TRBD1 (5 bases). The V gene's germline CDR1 is LNHDA and CDR2 SQIVND (reference sequence). Trimming cost V 7 bases and J 4 bases, with 13 bases left between them. This CDR3 spans 13 amino acids.

The chain has TRBV7-6 and TRBJ2-7, with D possibly TRBD1 on 5 matching bases. From germline, CDR1 is SGHVS and CDR2 FNYEAQ. CDR3 size: 14 residues. V was clipped by 5 bases and J by 2 bases, with 13 bases between them. CDR3 DNA sequence: TGTGCCAGCAGCCCCGCAGGGAAGACCTACGAGCAGTACTTC. This codes for CASSPAGKTYEQYF. Supplemented by reference TRBV7-6 and TRBJ2-7, the full variable domain reads GAGVSQSPRYKVTKRGQDVALRCDPISGHVSLYWYRQALGQGPEFLTYFNYEAQQDKSGLPNDRFSAERPEGSISTLTIQRTEQRDSAMYRCASSPAGKTYEQYFGPGTRLTVT.

The genes are TRBV7-9 and TRBJ1-4, with no clear D. The CDR3 is 16 residues long. CDR1 and CDR2 from the germline V gene are SEHNR and FQNEAQ (reference sequence). With 2 bases removed from V and 8 bases from J, the gap between germline ends came to 18 bases. The DNA for the CDR3 is TGTGCCAGCAGCTTACTTGGACGGGGAGGCAGAGAAAAACTGTTTTTT. As protein: CASSLLGRGGREKLFF.

J is TRBJ2-1 and V is TRBV11-2; 12 nucleotides match TRBD2. Trimming removed 5 bases from V and 4 bases from J; junction bases left unmatched: 6. CDR1 is SGHAT and CDR2 is FQNNGV in the germline V gene. The CDR3 consists of 16 residues. CDR3 sequence: CASSLAGTSGYNEQFF. CDR3 sequence (DNA): TGTGCCAGCAGCCTCGCCGGGACTAGCGGGTACAATGAGCAGTTCTTC.

CDR3 DNA: TGTGCCAGTGGGGCAGGGCTCCAAGAGACCCAGTACTTC. Translating gives CASGAGLQETQYF. The V call is TRBV19, the J call TRBJ2-5, with a weak D call TRBD1 (5 bases). Trimming removed 8 bases at V and 1 base at J, with 11 bases between. The V gene's germline CDR1 is LNHDA and CDR2 SQIVND (reference sequence). The CDR3 runs to 13 residues.

The chain is built from TRBV9 and TRBJ2-1; the D is unclear. The CDR3 contains 15 residues. Germline V gives CDR1 SGDLS, CDR2 YYNGEE. The V and J ends lost 0 bases and 0 bases respectively, with 7 bases between them. CDR3 loop: CASSVDGASYNEQFF. The CDR3 DNA sequence: TGTGCCAGCAGCGTAGATGGTGCCTCCTACAATGAGCAGTTCTTC.

This chain uses TRBV29-1 with TRBJ2-7; 7 nucleotides align to TRBD1. CDR1 SQVTM and CDR2 ANQGSEA come from the germline V gene. V lost 4 bases and J lost 2; bases outside the gene matches: 8. The CDR3 length is 14 residues. CDR3 region: CSVAPRQGPYEQYF. CDR3 DNA sequence: TGCAGCGTTGCCCCCCGACAGGGCCCCTACGAGCAGTACTTC.

J is TRBJ2-7 and V is TRBV30, with no clear D. Trimming left V 2 bases short and J 4 bases short, with 12 bases between. Germline V gives CDR1 GTSNPN, CDR2 SVGIG (reference sequence). The CDR3 totals 13 residues. The CDR3 coding sequence is TGTGCCTGGAGTTTAGGGTTGATTTACGAGCAGTACTTC. Its protein product is CAWSLGLIYEQYF.

The chain employs TRBV14 and TRBJ1-3; no reliable D call. CDR3 length equals 11 residues. Germline CDR1 and CDR2: SGHDN and FVKESK. V shed 2 bases and J shed 9 bases, with 5 bases lying between them. For the CDR3, the DNA is TGTGCCAGCAGCCAATCAGCCACCATATATTTT. This gives the protein CASSQSATIYF.

V gene TRBV5-1 combines with J gene TRBJ1-2; tentatively, D is TRBD1 (5 bases). The ends were cut back, 0 bases at V and 4 bases at J, with 13 bases in the middle. From germline, CDR1 is SGHRS and CDR2 YFSETQ. CDR3 length equals 15 residues. The CDR3, as DNA: TGCGCCAGCAGCTTGGTTTCGGGGGGTGGCTATGGCTACACCTTC. This gives the protein CASSLVSGGGYGYTF.

Only one count was recorded for this clone. Other DNA sequences from this sample encode an identical CDR3 as well. This CDR3 is CASSVAGASYEQYF. CDR3 bases: TGTGCCAGCAGCGTAGCGGGGGCCTCCTACGAGCAGTACTTC. The chain uses TRBV9 and TRBJ2-7, with D perhaps being TRBD1 or TRBD2 (6 bases each). This CDR3 is 14 amino acids long. The V gene's germline CDR1 is SGDLS and CDR2 YYNGEE. V was cut by 0 bases and J by 0 bases, with 7 bases left in between.

The chain uses TRBV19 and TRBJ2-7, with a possible D match to TRBD2 (5 bases). CDR1 is LNHDA and CDR2 is SQIVND in the germline V gene (reference sequence). Trimming left V 7 bases short and J 5 bases short, with 18 bases between. The length of the CDR3 is 14 residues. The CDR3: CASNPAGPGDEQYF. The CDR3 DNA reads TGTGCCAGTAACCCCGCCGGGCCCGGGGACGAGCAGTACTTC.

This chain links TRBV20-1 with TRBJ2-1; no firm D call. Germline CDR1 is DFQATT and CDR2 is SNEGSKA (reference sequence). The CDR3 extends over 10 amino acids. Trimming stripped 3 bases from V and 8 bases from J, with 5 bases between. CDR3 DNA sequence: TGCAGTGCTAGTGCAGATGAGCAGTTCTTC. This codes for CSASADEQFF.

This chain joins TRBV27 and TRBJ1-5; 9 bases map to TRBD1. CDR3 length: 15 residues. Germline V lookup: CDR1 MNHEY, CDR2 SMNVEV (reference sequence). Losses at the gene ends were 6 bases for V and 3 bases for J; bases not matched to a gene: 6. The CDR3 protein is CASSQDRGPNQPQHF. The CDR3 region has the DNA TGTGCCAGCAGCCAGGACAGGGGCCCCAATCAGCCCCAGCATTTT.

The chain employs TRBV4-1 and TRBJ2-3; 9 nucleotides match TRBD1. CDR3 size: 16 residues. Trimming at V came to 4 bases and at J to 3 bases, leaving 8 bases not matched to a gene. Germline loops: CDR1 MGHRA, CDR2 YSYEKL. CDR3 residues: CASSPPGGTGTDTQYF. CDR3 in DNA: TGCGCCAGCAGCCCCCCAGGGGGGACAGGGACAGATACGCAGTATTTT.

This sequence joins TRBV11-2 and TRBJ2-7; possible D gene TRBD1, 5 bases. V shed 2 bases and J shed 3 bases, with 20 bases lying between them. Germline assignment: CDR1 SGHAT and CDR2 FQNNGV. The CDR3 has 17 amino acids. The CDR3 DNA reads as TGTGCCAGCAGCTTAACCTCAGGGTGGTCAGGCGACTACGAGCAGTACTTC. Translating it yields CASSLTSGWSGDYEQYF.

This clone was seen a few times. The chain links TRBV4-2 to TRBJ1-1; D gene unclear. The V gene's germline CDR1 is LGHNA and CDR2 YNFKEQ. The CDR3 totals 16 residues. V was trimmed by 0 bases and J by 1 base, leaving 12 bases between them. CDR3 sequence reads: CASSQDHSLRNTEAFF. The CDR3 DNA follows: TGTGCCAGCAGCCAAGACCACAGTTTGCGGAACACTGAAGCTTTCTTT.

The CDR3 coding sequence is TGTGCTAGTGGTTTCTTGGGGATTTCCGGCACAGATACGCAGTATTTT. It is translated as CASGFLGISGTDTQYF. J is TRBJ2-3 and V is TRBV12-5, with D uncertain. Germline V gene data show CDR1 as LGHNT and CDR2 as FRNRAP. There are 16 residues in the CDR3. V was pared by 3 bases and J by 1 base, with 14 bases between.

The rearrangement joins TRBV5-4 to TRBJ2-7; the D gene could be TRBD1 or TRBD2 (7 bases each). Trimming stripped 3 bases from V and 6 bases from J, with 19 bases between. The CDR3 extends over 15 amino acids. Germline V gene sequence: CDR1 SGHNT, CDR2 YYREEE (reference sequence). In DNA form, the CDR3 reads TGTGCCAGCAGCTCGATGACAGGGAGGGCTCTCGAGCAGTACTTC. Its translation: CASSSMTGRALEQYF.

V is TRBV30 and J is TRBJ1-1, with 8 nucleotides matching TRBD1. This CDR3 has 11 amino acids. CDR1 is GTSNPN and CDR2 is SVGIG in the germline V gene (reference sequence). Trimming took 5 bases from V and 11 from J; bases not matched to a gene: 7. CDR3 nucleotides: TGTGCCTGGTCTCAGGGGGCGCGGGCTTTCTTT. This codes for CAWSQGARAFF.

The genes are TRBV30 and TRBJ2-3, with a possible D match to TRBD2 (6 bases). This CDR3 region has 14 residues. The V gene's germline CDR1 is GTSNPN and CDR2 SVGIG (reference sequence). V lost 3 bases and J 2 bases, leaving 12 bases between the germline ends. The CDR3 DNA reads TGTGCCTGGAGGTCAATAGCGGCCACAGATACGCAGTATTTT. Translating gives CAWRSIAATDTQYF.

The DNA for the CDR3 is TGTGCCAGCAGTTTCAGGAGATCTGGGGCCAACGTCCTGACTTTC. Translated, it gives CASSFRRSGANVLTF. V gene TRBV27 combines with J gene TRBJ2-6; D gene uncertain. With 3 bases removed from V and 1 base from J, the gap between germline ends came to 7 bases. Per the germline V gene, CDR1 is MNHEY and CDR2 is SMNVEV (reference sequence). The CDR3 runs 15 residues.

CDR3 coding DNA: TGCAGCGTAGACAGGGGCAGCTATGGCTACACCTTC. Translated: CSVDRGSYGYTF. The V and J genes are TRBV29-1 and TRBJ1-2, with TRBD1 identical over 8 bases. V dropped 6 bases and J dropped 4; count of bases not matched to a gene: 4. Germline V gene sequence: CDR1 SQVTM, CDR2 ANQGSEA. The CDR3 length is 12 residues.

This rearrangement joins TRBV6-4 to TRBJ2-2; possible D gene TRBD2, 5 bases. Per the germline V gene, CDR1 is MRHNA and CDR2 is SNTAGT. V was pared by 3 bases and J by 0 bases, with 8 bases between. There are 15 residues in the CDR3. In nucleotides, the CDR3 is TGTGCCAGCAGTGAGCTAGCTCCGAACACCGGGGAGCTGTTTTTT. It is translated as CASSELAPNTGELFF.

The CDR3 spells CASSLRTGLAYEQYF. The CDR3 DNA is TGTGCCAGCAGCCTCCGAACGGGACTAGCTTACGAGCAGTACTTC. The rearrangement joins TRBV7-2 to TRBJ2-7; 9 bases match TRBD2. Germline CDR1 reads SGHTA; CDR2 reads FQGNSA. The CDR3 is 15 residues long. The V and J ends lost 5 bases and 4 bases, in that order; junction bases with no gene match: 9.

The chain is built from TRBV10-3 and TRBJ1-6; maybe TRBD1 (6 bases). V lost 4 bases and J lost 4, with 8 bases in between. The CDR3 consists of 14 residues. Germline-derived CDR1 and CDR2 are ENHRY and SYGVKD. The CDR3, as DNA: TGTGCCATCAGTGTCGACAGGTATAATTCACCCCTCCACTTT. Translation: CAISVDRYNSPLHF.